This TCR beta chain was found in a study of beta chain features in type 1 diabetes. Study information: The patient and healthy donor groups were comparable for age, gender and cell yields. Sorted cells examined across all samples numbered more than 100 million.

The entirety of the isolated RNA underwent reverse transcription, so expressed TCRB transcripts were sequenced. Profiling relied on immunoSEQ multiplex PCR, and the TCRdb table lists in-frame clones only, not all of them. The table lists 300,000 to 350,000 clones, around 8.5% of them singletons. Study-wide findings and caveats: Significant though moderate, a shortening of TCRB CDR3s appeared in all four CD4+ subsets of Type 1 diabetes patients. At VDJ recombination sites, type 1 diabetes patients had fewer insertions and more deleted nucleotides.

From germline, CDR1 is SGHTA and CDR2 FQGNSA. Trimming removed 5 bases at V and 6 bases at J, with 18 bases between. The CDR3 loop spans 15 amino acids. A remark on this clone: No antigen is known for it.

Sample: central memory CD4+ T cells from blood. This sequence was found in a man aged 25 to 40 with type 1 diabetes. The V and J genes are TRBV7-2 and TRBJ2-3; TRBD2 is a possible D gene (6 bases). Here the CDR3 reads CASSRLISAGDTQYF. The CDR3 region has the DNA TGTGCCAGCAGCCGATTGATCTCGGCGGGGGATACGCAGTATTTT.